This is a list of T cell receptor beta chains from one sample in a study of T cell responses to AZD1222 COVID-19 vaccine. Profiled with immunoSEQ multiplex PCR; TCRdb holds only in-frame clones, not every one. This table has roughly 100,000 clones, approximately 88% appearing once. The sequences come from peripheral blood, collected on day 0 of AZD1222 vaccination. The receptors were gathered from an adult in good health. Both conserved end residues are part of each CDR3. A D gene is named only where the DNA matches it firmly. Part of the rows lack a size; the others show once, few, many or a class for expanded clones.

D gene: -
J gene: TRBJ1-5
V gene: TRBV5-5
clone size: -
CDR3 protein: CASSRQGNQPQHF
CDR3 DNA: TGTGCCAGCAGCCGACAGGGCAATCAGCCCCAGCATTTT

D gene: -
J gene: TRBJ2-3
V gene: TRBV4-2
clone size: -
CDR3 protein: CASSQGTFSTRDTQYF
CDR3 DNA: TGTGCCAGCAGCCAAGGAACCTTCTCGACAAGAGATACGCAGTATTTT

D gene: -
J gene: TRBJ1-3
V gene: TRBV5-6
clone size: -
CDR3 protein: CASSSSNQGNTIYF
CDR3 DNA: TGTGCCAGCAGCTCCTCGAATCAGGGAAACACCATATATTTT

D gene: -
J gene: TRBJ2-3
V gene: TRBV6-5
clone size: -
CDR3 protein: CASRRLLSTDTQYF
CDR3 DNA: TGTGCCAGCAGACGTCTCCTTAGCACAGATACGCAGTATTTT

D gene: TRBD2
J gene: TRBJ2-4
V gene: TRBV2
clone size: -
CDR3 protein: CASSEGLAGKNIQYF
CDR3 DNA: TGTGCCAGCAGTGAGGGACTAGCGGGAAAAAACATTCAGTACTTC

D gene: TRBD1
J gene: TRBJ2-1
V gene: TRBV7-2
clone size: -
CDR3 protein: CASSPSTGGAYNEQFF
CDR3 DNA: TGTGCCAGCAGTCCATCGACAGGGGGCGCCTACAATGAGCAGTTCTTC

D gene: -
J gene: TRBJ2-3
V gene: TRBV12-3/TRBV12-4
clone size: -
CDR3 protein: CASRPGSTDTQYF
CDR3 DNA: TGTGCCAGCCGGCCAGGGAGCACAGATACGCAGTATTTT

D gene: -
J gene: TRBJ1-2
V gene: TRBV12-3/TRBV12-4
clone size: -
CDR3 protein: CASSFGQNGYTF
CDR3 DNA: TGTGCCAGCAGTTTCGGCCAAAATGGCTACACCTTC

D gene: -
J gene: TRBJ1-5
V gene: TRBV30
clone size: -
CDR3 protein: CAWTTGTGGQPQHF
CDR3 DNA: TGTGCCTGGACCACCGGAACGGGGGGTCAGCCCCAGCATTTT

D gene: -
J gene: TRBJ1-6
V gene: TRBV5-1
clone size: -
CDR3 protein: CASSLDRAPLNSPLHF
CDR3 DNA: TGCGCCAGCAGCTTGGATCGGGCTCCGTTAAATTCACCCCTCCACTTT

D gene: TRBD1
J gene: TRBJ1-6
V gene: TRBV29-1
clone size: -
CDR3 protein: CSVRMGQGNSPLHF
CDR3 DNA: TGCAGCGTGAGAATGGGACAGGGTAATTCACCCCTCCACTTT

D gene: -
J gene: TRBJ1-1
V gene: TRBV27
clone size: -
CDR3 protein: CASSLEGRNTEAFF
CDR3 DNA: TGTGCCAGCAGTTTGGAGGGAAGAAACACTGAAGCTTTCTTT

D gene: -
J gene: TRBJ2-7
V gene: TRBV10-3
clone size: -
CDR3 protein: CAISEPSAKSYEQYF
CDR3 DNA: TGTGCCATCAGCGAACCTAGCGCCAAGTCCTACGAGCAGTACTTC

D gene: -
J gene: TRBJ1-2
V gene: TRBV7-9
clone size: -
CDR3 protein: CASSTEADYGYTF
CDR3 DNA: TGTGCCAGCAGCACGGAGGCAGACTATGGCTACACCTTC

D gene: -
J gene: TRBJ2-5
V gene: TRBV29-1
clone size: -
CDR3 protein: CSVGQETQYF
CDR3 DNA: TGCAGCGTTGGACAAGAGACCCAGTACTTC

D gene: -
J gene: TRBJ2-1
V gene: TRBV13
clone size: -
CDR3 protein: CASSQPPDNNEQFF
CDR3 DNA: TGTGCCAGCAGCCAGCCCCCGGACAACAATGAGCAGTTCTTC

D gene: TRBD1
J gene: TRBJ1-4
V gene: TRBV3-1/TRBV3-2
clone size: -
CDR3 protein: CASSHRQGAYEKLFF
CDR3 DNA: TGTGCCAGCAGCCACCGACAGGGGGCATATGAAAAACTGTTTTTT

D gene: -
J gene: TRBJ1-1
V gene: TRBV27
clone size: -
CDR3 protein: CASSLRQLRGTEAFF
CDR3 DNA: TGTGCCAGCAGTTTACGACAGCTAAGGGGTACTGAAGCTTTCTTT

D gene: -
J gene: TRBJ2-3
V gene: TRBV11-2
clone size: once
CDR3 protein: CASSLDVGSDTQYF
CDR3 DNA: TGTGCCAGCAGCTTAGATGTAGGGTCAGATACGCAGTATTTT

D gene: -
J gene: TRBJ1-4
V gene: TRBV3-1/TRBV3-2
clone size: once
CDR3 protein: CASSPSLYGFGNEKLFF
CDR3 DNA: TGTGCCAGCAGCCCCTCCTTATACGGGTTTGGGAATGAAAAACTGTTTTTT

D gene: TRBD1
J gene: TRBJ1-1
V gene: TRBV4-3
clone size: -
CDR3 protein: CASSLGGTATEAFF
CDR3 DNA: TGCGCCAGCAGCCTAGGGGGCACAGCCACTGAAGCTTTCTTT

D gene: -
J gene: TRBJ1-5
V gene: TRBV10-1
clone size: -
CDR3 protein: CASSESLNQPQHF
CDR3 DNA: TGCGCCAGCAGTGAGTCGCTCAATCAGCCCCAGCATTTT

D gene: -
J gene: TRBJ1-6
V gene: TRBV5-5
clone size: -
CDR3 protein: CASSLAGLGSPLHF
CDR3 DNA: TGTGCCAGCAGCTTAGCAGGGTTGGGTTCACCCCTCCACTTT

D gene: TRBD1
J gene: TRBJ1-5
V gene: TRBV19
clone size: -
CDR3 protein: CASSARDRGSNQPQHF
CDR3 DNA: TGTGCCAGTAGTGCCCGGGACAGGGGGAGCAATCAGCCCCAGCATTTT

D gene: -
J gene: TRBJ1-1
V gene: TRBV5-1
clone size: -
CDR3 protein: CASSLVSDSEAFF
CDR3 DNA: TGCGCCAGCAGCTTGGTTTCGGATTCGGAAGCTTTCTTT

D gene: TRBD1
J gene: TRBJ1-1
V gene: TRBV29-1
clone size: -
CDR3 protein: CSVEGGDRVRAFF
CDR3 DNA: TGCAGCGTTGAGGGGGGGGACAGGGTACGGGCTTTCTTT

D gene: -
J gene: TRBJ1-6
V gene: TRBV18
clone size: -
CDR3 protein: CASWGTRDSPLHF
CDR3 DNA: TGTGCCAGCTGGGGGACCCGCGATTCACCCCTCCACTTT

D gene: -
J gene: TRBJ2-5
V gene: TRBV4-2
clone size: many
CDR3 protein: CASSQEGAVAETQYF
CDR3 DNA: TGTGCCAGCAGCCAAGAGGGGGCCGTAGCCGAGACCCAGTACTTC

D gene: -
J gene: TRBJ1-3
V gene: TRBV13
clone size: few
CDR3 protein: CASSLGGNTIYF
CDR3 DNA: TGTGCCAGCAGCCTCGGTGGAAACACCATATATTTT

D gene: -
J gene: TRBJ1-1
V gene: TRBV7-8
clone size: -
CDR3 protein: CASSHRWGATEAFF
CDR3 DNA: TGTGCCAGCAGCCATCGATGGGGGGCGACTGAAGCTTTCTTT

D gene: -
J gene: TRBJ2-5
V gene: TRBV19
clone size: few
CDR3 protein: CASSIAEGLGETQYF
CDR3 DNA: TGTGCCAGTAGTATTGCGGAGGGTTTAGGGGAGACCCAGTACTTC

D gene: TRBD1
J gene: TRBJ1-2
V gene: TRBV7-2
clone size: -
CDR3 protein: CASSFSGTDNYGYTF
CDR3 DNA: TGTGCCAGCAGCTTTTCCGGGACAGATAACTATGGCTACACCTTC

D gene: -
J gene: TRBJ2-2
V gene: TRBV5-1
clone size: -
CDR3 protein: CASRPSNSNTGELFF
CDR3 DNA: TGCGCCAGCAGGCCCAGTAACTCCAACACCGGGGAGCTGTTTTTT

D gene: -
J gene: TRBJ1-4
V gene: TRBV19
clone size: few
CDR3 protein: CASSIGGQRRKLFF
CDR3 DNA: TGTGCCAGTAGTATAGGGGGCCAGAGGAGGAAACTGTTTTTT

D gene: -
J gene: TRBJ1-1
V gene: TRBV19
clone size: -
CDR3 protein: CASTKIRGGTEAFF
CDR3 DNA: TGTGCCAGTACCAAAATTCGGGGGGGCACTGAAGCTTTCTTT

D gene: TRBD2
J gene: TRBJ2-2
V gene: TRBV2
clone size: -
CDR3 protein: CASGLAAANTGELFF
CDR3 DNA: TGTGCCAGCGGACTAGCGGCAGCGAACACCGGGGAGCTGTTTTTT

D gene: TRBD1
J gene: TRBJ2-3
V gene: TRBV7-6
clone size: -
CDR3 protein: CASSLLDRGRTDTQYF
CDR3 DNA: TGTGCCAGCAGCTTGTTGGACAGGGGCCGGACAGATACGCAGTATTTT

D gene: -
J gene: TRBJ1-2
V gene: TRBV19
clone size: -
CDR3 protein: CASSIRRVFANYGYTF
CDR3 DNA: TGTGCCAGTAGTATCCGACGGGTATTTGCTAACTATGGCTACACCTTC

D gene: -
J gene: TRBJ1-1
V gene: TRBV19
clone size: -
CDR3 protein: CASDPGERAEAFF
CDR3 DNA: TGTGCCAGTGACCCAGGGGAGAGGGCTGAAGCTTTCTTT

D gene: -
J gene: TRBJ1-2
V gene: TRBV7-2
clone size: few
CDR3 protein: CASSPGQQKGYGYTF
CDR3 DNA: TGTGCCAGCAGCCCCGGACAGCAAAAGGGCTATGGCTACACCTTC

D gene: -
J gene: TRBJ1-5
V gene: TRBV5-8
clone size: -
CDR3 protein: CASSRRSYQPQHF
CDR3 DNA: TGTGCCAGCAGCCGTAGGTCCTATCAGCCCCAGCATTTT

D gene: -
J gene: TRBJ1-4
V gene: TRBV12-3/TRBV12-4
clone size: once
CDR3 protein: CASSRQGREKLFF
CDR3 DNA: TGTGCCAGCAGCCGGCAAGGACGTGAAAAACTGTTTTTT

D gene: -
J gene: TRBJ2-1
V gene: TRBV28
clone size: -
CDR3 protein: CASTPRATEQFF
CDR3 DNA: TGTGCCAGCACCCCTCGAGCGACTGAGCAGTTCTTC

D gene: -
J gene: TRBJ1-4
V gene: TRBV6-5
clone size: -
CDR3 protein: CASSSGSAGEKLFF
CDR3 DNA: TGTGCCAGCAGTTCAGGGAGCGCGGGTGAAAAACTGTTTTTT

D gene: -
J gene: TRBJ2-1
V gene: TRBV4-2
clone size: once
CDR3 protein: CASSQAERAQIYNEQFF
CDR3 DNA: TGTGCCAGCAGCCAAGCTGAGCGGGCACAGATCTACAATGAGCAGTTCTTC

D gene: -
J gene: TRBJ2-7
V gene: TRBV7-2
clone size: -
CDR3 protein: CASSSPRGLSSYEQYF
CDR3 DNA: TGTGCCAGCAGCTCCCCACGAGGACTGAGCTCCTACGAGCAGTACTTC

D gene: TRBD2
J gene: TRBJ2-7
V gene: TRBV18
clone size: -
CDR3 protein: CASSPGTETGHLAGEYGEQYF
CDR3 DNA: TGTGCCAGCTCACCCGGAACTGAGACAGGGCATTTAGCGGGAGAGTATGGCGAGCAGTACTTC

D gene: -
J gene: TRBJ1-2
V gene: TRBV6-5
clone size: -
CDR3 protein: CASSYSGRNNYGYTF
CDR3 DNA: TGTGCCAGCAGTTACTCGGGCAGAAATAACTATGGCTACACCTTC

D gene: TRBD1
J gene: TRBJ1-2
V gene: TRBV4-1
clone size: -
CDR3 protein: CASSQDGGVRGGDGYTF
CDR3 DNA: TGCGCCAGCAGCCAAGATGGTGGAGTCAGGGGGGGAGATGGCTACACCTTC

D gene: -
J gene: TRBJ2-2
V gene: TRBV9
clone size: -
CDR3 protein: CASSPAGSPTYGELFF
CDR3 DNA: TGTGCCAGCAGCCCTGCAGGGTCTCCTACGTATGGGGAGCTGTTTTTT

D gene: -
J gene: TRBJ1-2
V gene: TRBV28
clone size: -
CDR3 protein: CASSSGVVGYTF
CDR3 DNA: TGTGCCAGCAGTTCAGGAGTCGTCGGCTACACCTTC

D gene: TRBD1
J gene: TRBJ1-5
V gene: TRBV4-2
clone size: -
CDR3 protein: CASSQSQGQADQPQHF
CDR3 DNA: TGTGCCAGCAGCCAATCGCAAGGACAGGCGGATCAGCCCCAGCATTTT

D gene: -
J gene: TRBJ2-5
V gene: TRBV12-3/TRBV12-4
clone size: -
CDR3 protein: CASSSEGVETQYF
CDR3 DNA: TGTGCCAGCAGTTCAGAAGGGGTCGAGACCCAGTACTTC

D gene: -
J gene: TRBJ2-2
V gene: TRBV19
clone size: -
CDR3 protein: CASKPMVTGELFF
CDR3 DNA: TGTGCCAGTAAACCGATGGTCACCGGGGAGCTGTTTTTT

D gene: TRBD2
J gene: TRBJ2-1
V gene: TRBV5-1
clone size: -
CDR3 protein: CASSLALASGRGNEQFF
CDR3 DNA: TGCGCCAGCAGCTTGGCCCTGGCTAGCGGGAGGGGGAATGAGCAGTTCTTC